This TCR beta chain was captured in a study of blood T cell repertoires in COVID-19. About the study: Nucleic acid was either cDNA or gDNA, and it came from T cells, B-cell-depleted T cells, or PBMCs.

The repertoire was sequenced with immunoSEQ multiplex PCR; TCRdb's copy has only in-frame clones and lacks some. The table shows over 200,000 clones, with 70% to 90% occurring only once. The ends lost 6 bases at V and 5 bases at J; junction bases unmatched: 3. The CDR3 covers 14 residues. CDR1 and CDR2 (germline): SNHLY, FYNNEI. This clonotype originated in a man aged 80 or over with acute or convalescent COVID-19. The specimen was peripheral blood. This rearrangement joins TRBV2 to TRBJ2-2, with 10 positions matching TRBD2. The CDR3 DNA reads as TGTGCCAGCAGGGGGACTAGCGAGACCGGGGAGCTGTTTTTT. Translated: CASRGTSETGELFF.